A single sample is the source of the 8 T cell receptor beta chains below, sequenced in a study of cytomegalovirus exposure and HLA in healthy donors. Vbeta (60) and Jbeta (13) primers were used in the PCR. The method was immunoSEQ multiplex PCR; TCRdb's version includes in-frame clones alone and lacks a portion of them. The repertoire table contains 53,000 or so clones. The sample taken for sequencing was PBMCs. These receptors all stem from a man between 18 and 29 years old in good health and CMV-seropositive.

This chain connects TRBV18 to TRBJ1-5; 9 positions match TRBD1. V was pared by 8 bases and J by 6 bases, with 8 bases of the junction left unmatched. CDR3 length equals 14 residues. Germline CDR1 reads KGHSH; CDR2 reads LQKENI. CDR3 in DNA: TGTGCCAGCACACAGGGGGCGCGCGGTCAGCCCCAGCATTTT. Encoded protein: CASTQGARGQPQHF.

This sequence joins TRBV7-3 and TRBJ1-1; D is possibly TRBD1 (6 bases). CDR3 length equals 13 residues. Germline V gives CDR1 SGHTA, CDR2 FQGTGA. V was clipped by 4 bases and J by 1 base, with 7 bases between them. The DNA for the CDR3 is TGTGCCAGCAGCTGGACAGAGAACACTGAAGCTTTCTTT. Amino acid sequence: CASSWTENTEAFF.

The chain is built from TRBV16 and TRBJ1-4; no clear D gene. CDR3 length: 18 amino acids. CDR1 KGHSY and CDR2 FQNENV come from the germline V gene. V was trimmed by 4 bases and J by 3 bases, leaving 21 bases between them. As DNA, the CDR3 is TGTGCCAGCAGCCCCTTGCACCGGGATCCAGGATCTAATGAAAAACTGTTTTTT. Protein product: CASSPLHRDPGSNEKLFF. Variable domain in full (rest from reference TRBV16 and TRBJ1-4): GEEVAQTPKHLVRGEGQKAKLYCAPIKGHSYVFWYQQVLKNEFKFLISFQNENVFDETGMPKERFSAKCLPNSPCSLEIQATKLEDSAVYFCASSPLHRDPGSNEKLFFGSGTQLSVL.

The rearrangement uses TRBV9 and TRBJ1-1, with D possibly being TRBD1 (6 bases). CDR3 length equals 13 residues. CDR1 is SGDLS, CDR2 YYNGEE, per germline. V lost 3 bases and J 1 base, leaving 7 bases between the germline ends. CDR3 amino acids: CASSGDTNTEAFF. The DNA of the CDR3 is TGTGCCAGCAGCGGGGACACGAACACTGAAGCTTTCTTT.

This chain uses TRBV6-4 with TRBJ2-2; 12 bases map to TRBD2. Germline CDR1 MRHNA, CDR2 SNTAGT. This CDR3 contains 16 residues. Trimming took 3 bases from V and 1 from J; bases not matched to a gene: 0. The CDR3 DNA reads TGTGCCAGCAGTGAACTAGCGGGAGGGAACACCGGGGAGCTGTTTTTT. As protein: CASSELAGGNTGELFF.

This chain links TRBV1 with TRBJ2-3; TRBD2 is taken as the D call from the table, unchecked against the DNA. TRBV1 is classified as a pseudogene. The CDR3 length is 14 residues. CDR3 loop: CTSSQASGTDTQYF. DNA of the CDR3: TGCACCAGCAGCCAAGCTAGCGGGACAGATACGCAGTATTTT.

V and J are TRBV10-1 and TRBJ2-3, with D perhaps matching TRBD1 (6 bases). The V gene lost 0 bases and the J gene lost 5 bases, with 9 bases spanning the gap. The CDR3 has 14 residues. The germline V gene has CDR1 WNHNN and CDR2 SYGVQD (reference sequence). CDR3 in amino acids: CASSESVGQDTQYF. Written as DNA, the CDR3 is TGCGCCAGCAGTGAGTCGGTGGGACAAGATACGCAGTATTTT.

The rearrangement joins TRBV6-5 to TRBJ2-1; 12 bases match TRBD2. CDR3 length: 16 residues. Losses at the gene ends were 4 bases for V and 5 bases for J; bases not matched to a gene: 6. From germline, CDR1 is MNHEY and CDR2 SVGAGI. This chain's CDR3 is CASSSLAGGPNNEQFF. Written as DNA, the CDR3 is TGTGCCAGCAGTTCCCTAGCGGGAGGGCCTAACAATGAGCAGTTCTTC.